A selection of T cell receptor beta chains follows, all from one sample in a study of T cells after yellow fever vaccination. A single record per CDR3 protein comes from TCRdb applying MiXCR to the 5' RACE reads. The sample lists about 350,000 distinct CDR3 sequences, approximately 10% occurring once. The sample in question was PBMCs, obtained on the day of the first yellow fever vaccination. Receptor source: a young man who received the YFV17D yellow fever vaccine. The CDR3 runs from the conserved cysteine through the conserved F or W. The order of the fields is D gene, clone size, V gene, J gene, CDR3 protein, CDR3 DNA. D genes are given only for firm matches. Not every row has a clone size; where given, it reads once, few, many or a size class.

TRBD1	few	TRBV27	TRBJ1-5	CASRGQGLVHQPQHF	TGTGCCAGCAGGGGACAGGGGCTTGTTCATCAGCCCCAGCATTTT
TRBD1	few	TRBV4-3	TRBJ1-4	CASSAQGTGDEKLFF	TGCGCCAGCAGCGCCCAGGGGACAGGGGATGAAAAACTGTTTTTT
-	-	TRBV14	TRBJ1-2	CASSPIGHEAQYGYTF	TGTGCCAGCAGCCCAATAGGTCATGAGGCCCAATATGGCTACACCTTC
-	many	TRBV12-3/TRBV12-4	TRBJ2-5	CASRRGETQYF	TGTGCCAGCAGACGGGGAGAGACCCAGTACTTC
TRBD2	many	TRBV5-1	TRBJ2-5	CASSPGLAGRETQYF	TGCGCCAGCAGCCCCGGACTAGCGGGGCGGGAGACCCAGTACTTC
TRBD1	-	TRBV12-3/TRBV12-4	TRBJ1-1	CASSLGQAYTEAFF	TGTGCCAGCAGTCTCGGACAGGCCTACACTGAAGCTTTCTTT
-	-	TRBV11-2	TRBJ2-7	CASSYRIADYYEQYF	TGTGCCAGCAGCTACCGGATAGCGGATTACTACGAGCAGTACTTC
-	few	TRBV7-9	TRBJ1-2	CASSFLSGYTF	TGTGCCAGCAGCTTCCTTAGTGGCTACACCTTC
TRBD2	-	TRBV7-2	TRBJ2-3	CASSLDSLADTDTQYF	TGTGCCAGCAGCTTAGATTCGCTAGCGGACACAGATACGCAGTATTTT
-	-	TRBV5-1	TRBJ2-1	CASSSRDPNVNEQFF	TGCGCCAGCAGCTCCCGGGACCCCAACGTGAATGAGCAGTTCTTC
TRBD1	-	TRBV9	TRBJ1-6	CASSAFSTGGNSPLHF	TGTGCCAGCAGCGCCTTTTCCACAGGGGGCAATTCACCCCTCCACTTT
-	-	TRBV7-9	TRBJ1-3	CASSKDRTGNTIYF	TGTGCCAGCAGCAAGGACAGAACGGGAAACACCATATATTTT
-	-	TRBV3-1	TRBJ2-7	CASSQDVGHREQYF	TGTGCCAGCAGCCAAGATGTCGGACACCGAGAGCAGTACTTC
-	few	TRBV20-1	TRBJ2-3	CSARDRSRTSTDTQYF	TGCAGTGCTAGAGACCGATCGCGGACTAGCACAGATACGCAGTATTTT
-	-	TRBV20-1	TRBJ1-4	CSARPGATNEKLFF	TGCAGTGCTAGACCTGGCGCAACTAATGAAAAACTGTTTTTT
-	-	TRBV24-1	TRBJ1-6	CATSDPLVRGPPLHF	TGTGCCACCAGTGATCCTCTCGTGCGGGGTCCACCCCTCCACTTT
-	-	TRBV7-2	TRBJ2-5	CASSLTSIQETQYF	TGTGCCAGCAGCTTAACAAGCATCCAAGAGACCCAGTACTTC
-	few	TRBV7-2	TRBJ2-3	CASSLAGYADTQYF	TGTGCCAGCAGCTTAGCAGGTTATGCAGATACGCAGTATTTT
-	few	TRBV4-1	TRBJ2-7	CASSQDLPGRDEQYF	TGCGCCAGCAGCCAAGATCTCCCGGGGCGCGACGAGCAGTACTTC
-	many	TRBV5-6	TRBJ2-5	CASSLDVSRLETQYF	TGTGCCAGCAGCTTGGATGTCAGTCGGCTAGAGACCCAGTACTTC
-	few	TRBV5-1	TRBJ2-2	CASSLNGLANTGELFF	TGCGCCAGCAGCTTGAACGGGCTGGCGAACACCGGGGAGCTGTTTTTT
-	-	TRBV20-1	TRBJ2-7	CSARAGLYEQYF	TGCAGTGCTAGAGCCGGGTTGTACGAGCAGTACTTC
-	few	TRBV12-3/TRBV12-4	TRBJ1-2	CASSSFSVYGYTF	TGTGCCAGCAGTTCCTTTTCAGTCTATGGCTACACCTTC
-	-	TRBV13	TRBJ2-3	CASSYPPGLPTQYF	TGTGCCAGCAGCTACCCTCCGGGACTCCCTACGCAGTATTTT
TRBD1	many	TRBV11-2	TRBJ2-5	CASTIRQGETQYF	TGTGCCAGCACCATTAGACAGGGAGAGACCCAGTACTTC
-	-	TRBV5-1	TRBJ1-6	CASTTTGRGNSPLHF	TGCGCCAGCACCACGACGGGACGGGGTAATTCACCCCTCCACTTT
-	many	TRBV3-1	TRBJ2-1	CASSLILAGLYNEQFF	TGTGCCAGCAGCCTCATCCTTGCGGGGCTCTACAATGAGCAGTTCTTC
-	-	TRBV5-5	TRBJ2-1	CASRLSPAGIPYNEQFF	TGTGCCAGCAGACTGTCCCCCGCCGGAATCCCCTACAATGAGCAGTTCTTC
TRBD2	few	TRBV20-1	TRBJ2-1	CSGRQRGVLYNEQFF	TGCAGTGGACGCCAGCGGGGGGTCCTATACAATGAGCAGTTCTTC
-	many	TRBV12-3/TRBV12-4	TRBJ2-3	CASSSGHTDTQYF	TGTGCCAGCAGTTCGGGCCACACAGATACGCAGTATTTT
-	-	TRBV7-3	TRBJ1-2	CASSLQPANYGYTF	TGTGCCAGCAGCTTACAGCCGGCTAACTATGGCTACACCTTC
TRBD2	-	TRBV7-2	TRBJ2-1	CASSPGTSGQFF	TGTGCCAGCAGCCCCGGGACTAGCGGCCAGTTCTTC
TRBD1	-	TRBV5-4	TRBJ1-2	CASSLSQGAGYTF	TGTGCCAGCAGCTTGTCTCAGGGGGCAGGCTACACCTTC
TRBD2	few	TRBV5-1	TRBJ2-1	CASCAFGATSGGEEQFF	TGCGCCAGCTGCGCATTCGGCGCGACTAGCGGGGGGGAAGAGCAGTTCTTC
-	many	TRBV7-2	TRBJ1-1	CASRQQGNTEAFF	TGTGCCAGCAGGCAACAGGGGAACACTGAAGCTTTCTTT
-	few	TRBV7-2	TRBJ1-2	CASTSRGGGYGYTF	TGTGCCAGCACCTCAAGGGGGGGTGGATATGGCTACACCTTC
TRBD1	-	TRBV6-4	TRBJ2-1	CASSRDRVNNEQFF	TGTGCCAGCAGTCGGGACAGGGTCAACAATGAGCAGTTCTTC
-	-	TRBV20-1	TRBJ1-5	CSAPSLYSNQPQHF	TGCAGTGCCCCTTCACTTTATAGCAATCAGCCCCAGCATTTT
TRBD1	-	TRBV7-9	TRBJ2-1	CASSETQGAYNEQFF	TGTGCCAGCAGTGAGACACAGGGGGCCTACAATGAGCAGTTCTTC
TRBD2	-	TRBV19	TRBJ2-7	CASSILAGATYEQYF	TGTGCCAGTAGTATCTTAGCGGGGGCCACCTACGAGCAGTACTTC
-	many	TRBV5-5	TRBJ2-5	CASSWTGEETQYF	TGTGCCAGCAGCTGGACGGGGGAAGAGACCCAGTACTTC
-	few	TRBV2	TRBJ2-3	CASAGQRTDTQYF	TGTGCCAGCGCGGGTCAACGCACAGATACGCAGTATTTT
-	few	TRBV14	TRBJ1-2	CASSQVRSYGYTF	TGTGCCAGCAGCCAAGTTCGTAGCTATGGCTACACCTTC
-	few	TRBV10-3	TRBJ2-5	CAIGLGLEETQYF	TGTGCCATCGGATTAGGACTCGAAGAGACCCAGTACTTC
-	many	TRBV4-3	TRBJ2-1	CASSQVGVNEQFF	TGCGCCAGCAGCCAAGTGGGCGTCAATGAGCAGTTCTTC
-	-	TRBV9	TRBJ2-2	CASSGQAANTGELFF	TGTGCCAGCAGCGGACAGGCCGCGAACACCGGGGAGCTGTTTTTT
-	-	TRBV20-1	TRBJ2-4	CSAVTGPGAASNIQYF	TGCAGTGCAGTTACCGGACCGGGGGCCGCTTCAAACATTCAGTACTTC
-	few	TRBV20-1	TRBJ2-5	CSARDALRDRGGTQYF	TGCAGTGCTAGGGACGCCTTACGGGACCGGGGTGGAACCCAGTACTTC
-	few	TRBV19	TRBJ1-5	CARMDPSNQPQHF	TGTGCCAGAATGGACCCTAGCAATCAGCCCCAGCATTTT
-	few	TRBV5-5	TRBJ1-2	CASILRSRYYGGYTF	TGTGCCAGCATTCTGAGGTCCAGGTATTACGGTGGCTACACCTTC